This T cell receptor (beta chain) derives from a study of T cells in Graves' hyperthyroidism and ophthalmopathy. Graves' hyperthyroidism showing no ophthalmopathy progression within 18 months was considered stable. Together with thyroid ultrasound, orbital computed tomography, serum thyroxine and TRAb, clinical symptoms were used for diagnoses. TCR beta CDR3 regions were amplified from RNA. HTBI primers drove first-round RT-PCR of the TCR CDR3. TCRdb re-analysed the multiplex PCR reads in MiXCR, keeping a single row per CDR3 protein. Of fewer than 800,000 distinct CDR3 sequences in the sample, about 16% were seen once. Looked up from germline, CDR1 is MNHEY and CDR2 is SVGEGT. V lost 5 bases, J lost 4 bases, and 9 bases lay in between. The CDR3 has 13 residues.

The J gene is TRBJ1-5, the V gene TRBV6-2 or TRBV6-3; the D gene is possibly TRBD1 (6 bases). Sequenced material: blood. The TCR comes from a man aged 18 to 29 with Graves' hyperthyroidism. The DNA of the CDR3 is TGTGCCAGCAGTGTCGACAGGAATCAGCCCCAGCATTTT. Its protein product is CASSVDRNQPQHF.